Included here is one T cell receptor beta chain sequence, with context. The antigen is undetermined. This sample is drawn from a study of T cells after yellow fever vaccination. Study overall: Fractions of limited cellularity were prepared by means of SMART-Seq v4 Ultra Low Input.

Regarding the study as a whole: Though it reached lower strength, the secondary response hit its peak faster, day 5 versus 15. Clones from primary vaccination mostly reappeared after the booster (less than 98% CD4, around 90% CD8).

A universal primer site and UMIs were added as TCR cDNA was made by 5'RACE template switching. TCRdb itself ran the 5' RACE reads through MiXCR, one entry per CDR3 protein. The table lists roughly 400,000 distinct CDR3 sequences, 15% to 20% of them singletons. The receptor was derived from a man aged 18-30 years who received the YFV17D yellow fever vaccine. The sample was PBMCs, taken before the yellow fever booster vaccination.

The CDR3 reads CASSRDLPSGNSPLHF. The CDR3 region has the DNA TGTGCCAGTAGTAGGGATCTACCCTCGGGTAATTCACCCCTCCACTTT. The V and J genes are TRBV19 and TRBJ1-6, with D unresolved. The CDR3 runs to 16 residues. Germline V CDR1 and CDR2: LNHDA, SQIVND (reference sequence). The V end lost 4 bases, the J end lost 6 bases, and 16 bases lay between the germline ends.